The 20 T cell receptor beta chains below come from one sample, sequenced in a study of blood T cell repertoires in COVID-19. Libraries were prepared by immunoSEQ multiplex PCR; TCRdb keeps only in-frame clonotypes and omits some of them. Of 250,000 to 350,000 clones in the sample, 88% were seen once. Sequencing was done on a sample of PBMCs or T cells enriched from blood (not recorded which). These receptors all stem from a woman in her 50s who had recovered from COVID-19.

The DNA for the CDR3 is TGTGCCAGCAGTTTAGGGTTGGGGGGTAGCTCCTATAATTCACCCCTCCACTTT. Translating it yields CASSLGLGGSSYNSPLHF. The chain combines TRBV27 with TRBJ1-6; perhaps TRBD1 as D (5 bases). CDR1 is MNHEY and CDR2 is SMNVEV in the germline V gene (reference sequence). Trimming took 2 bases from V and 0 from J, leaving 14 bases between them. The CDR3 contains 18 residues.

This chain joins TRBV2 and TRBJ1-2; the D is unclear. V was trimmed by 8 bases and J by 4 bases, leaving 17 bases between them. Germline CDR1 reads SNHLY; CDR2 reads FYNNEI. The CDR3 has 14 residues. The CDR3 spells CASAGQSSGYGYTF. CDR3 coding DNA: TGTGCCAGCGCTGGTCAGAGTTCGGGCTATGGCTACACCTTC.

The CDR3 is CAWSLGTARSGNTIYF. In DNA, the CDR3 is TGTGCCTGGAGTCTAGGGACAGCGCGCTCTGGAAACACCATATATTTT. V usage is TRBV30 and J usage is TRBJ1-3, with TRBD1 matching 7 bases. The CDR3 runs to 16 residues. Trimming took 2 bases from V and 0 from J; bases not matched to a gene: 7. Germline lookup yields CDR1 GTSNPN and CDR2 SVGIG (reference sequence).

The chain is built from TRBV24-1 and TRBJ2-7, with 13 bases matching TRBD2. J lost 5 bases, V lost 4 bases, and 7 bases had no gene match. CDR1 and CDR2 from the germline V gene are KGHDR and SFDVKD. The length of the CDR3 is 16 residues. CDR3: CATSDGLAGAFHEQYF. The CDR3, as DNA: TGTGCCACCAGTGACGGACTAGCGGGAGCATTCCACGAGCAGTACTTC.

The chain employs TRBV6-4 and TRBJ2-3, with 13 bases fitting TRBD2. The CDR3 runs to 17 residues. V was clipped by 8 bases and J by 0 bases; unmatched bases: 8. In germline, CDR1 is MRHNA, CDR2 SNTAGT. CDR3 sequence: CASFSGTSGTSTDTQYF. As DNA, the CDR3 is TGTGCCAGCTTCTCCGGGACTAGCGGGACGAGCACAGATACGCAGTATTTT.

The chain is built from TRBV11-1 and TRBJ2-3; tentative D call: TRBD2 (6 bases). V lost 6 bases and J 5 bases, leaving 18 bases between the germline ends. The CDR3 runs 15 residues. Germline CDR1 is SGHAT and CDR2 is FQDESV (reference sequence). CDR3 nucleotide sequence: TGTGCCAGCAGAAAAACTAGCACCTTATTAGATACGCAGTATTTT. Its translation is CASRKTSTLLDTQYF.

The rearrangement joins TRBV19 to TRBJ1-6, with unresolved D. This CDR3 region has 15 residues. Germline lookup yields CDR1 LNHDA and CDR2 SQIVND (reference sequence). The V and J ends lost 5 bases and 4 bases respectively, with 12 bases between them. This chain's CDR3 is CASSGGLRYNSPLHF. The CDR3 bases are TGTGCCAGTAGTGGAGGGCTTCGTTATAATTCACCCCTCCACTTT.

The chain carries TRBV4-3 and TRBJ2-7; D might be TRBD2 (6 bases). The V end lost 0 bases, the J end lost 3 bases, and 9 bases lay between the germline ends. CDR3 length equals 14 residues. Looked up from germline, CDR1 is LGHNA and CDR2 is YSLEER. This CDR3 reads CASSQDGGDYEQYF. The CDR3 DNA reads TGCGCCAGCAGCCAAGATGGCGGGGACTACGAGCAGTACTTC.

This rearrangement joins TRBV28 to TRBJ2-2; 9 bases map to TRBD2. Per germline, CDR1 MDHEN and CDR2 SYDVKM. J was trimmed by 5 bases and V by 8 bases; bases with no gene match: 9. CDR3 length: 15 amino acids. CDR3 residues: CASSSLAGRTGELFF. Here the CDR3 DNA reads TGTGCCAGCTCTTCGCTAGCGGGAAGGACCGGGGAGCTGTTTTTT.

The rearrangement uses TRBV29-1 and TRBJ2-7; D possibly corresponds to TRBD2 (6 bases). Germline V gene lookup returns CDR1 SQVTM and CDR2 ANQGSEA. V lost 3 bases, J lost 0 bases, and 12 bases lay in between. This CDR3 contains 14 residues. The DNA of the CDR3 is TGCAGCGTTGACGTCGGACTACACTCCTACGAGCAGTACTTC. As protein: CSVDVGLHSYEQYF.

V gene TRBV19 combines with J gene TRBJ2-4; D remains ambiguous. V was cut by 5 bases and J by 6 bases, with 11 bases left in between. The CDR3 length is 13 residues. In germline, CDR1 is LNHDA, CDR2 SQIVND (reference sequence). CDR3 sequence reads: CASSPPTINIQYF. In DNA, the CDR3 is TGTGCCAGTAGTCCCCCCACAATAAACATTCAGTACTTC.

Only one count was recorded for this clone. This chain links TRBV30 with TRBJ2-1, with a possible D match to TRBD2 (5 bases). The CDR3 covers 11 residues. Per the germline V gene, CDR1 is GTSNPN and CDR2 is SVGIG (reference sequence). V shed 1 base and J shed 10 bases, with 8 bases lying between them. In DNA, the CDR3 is TGTGCCTGGAGTGGGCGGGCGGAGCAGTTCTTC. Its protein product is CAWSGRAEQFF.

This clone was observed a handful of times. The CDR3 spells CASSEDRGANYGYTF. Here the CDR3 DNA reads TGTGCCAGCAGCGAGGACAGGGGAGCTAACTATGGCTACACCTTC. The genes are TRBV2 and TRBJ1-2, with 9 bases fitting TRBD1. Germline V gene lookup returns CDR1 SNHLY and CDR2 FYNNEI. The CDR3 loop spans 15 amino acids. Germline trimming cut 6 bases from V and 0 bases from J; bases unmatched to any gene: 5. Full variable domain (rest looked up from reference TRBV2 and TRBJ1-2): EPEVTQTPSHQVTQMGQEVILRCVPISNHLYFYWYRQILGQKVEFLVSFYNNEISEKSEIFDDQFSVERPDGSNFTLKIRSTKLEDSAMYFCASSEDRGANYGYTFGSGTRLTVV.

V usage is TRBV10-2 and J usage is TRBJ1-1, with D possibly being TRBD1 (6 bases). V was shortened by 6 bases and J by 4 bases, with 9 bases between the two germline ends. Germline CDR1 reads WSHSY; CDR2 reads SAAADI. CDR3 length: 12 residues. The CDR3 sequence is CASRQQGTEAFF. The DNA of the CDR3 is TGCGCCAGCAGACAACAGGGCACTGAAGCTTTCTTT.

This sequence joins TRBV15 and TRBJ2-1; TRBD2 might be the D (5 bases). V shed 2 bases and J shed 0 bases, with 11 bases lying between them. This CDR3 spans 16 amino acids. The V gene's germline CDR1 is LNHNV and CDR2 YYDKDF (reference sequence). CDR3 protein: CATSRPGINSYNEQFF. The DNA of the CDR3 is TGTGCCACCAGCAGACCCGGGATTAACTCCTACAATGAGCAGTTCTTC.

CDR3 in amino acids: CASSLHQVQTGNTIYF. DNA of the CDR3: TGTGCCAGCAGCCTCCATCAGGTACAGACTGGAAACACCATATATTTT. The J gene is TRBJ1-3, the V gene TRBV4-2; no clear D. Germline CDR1 LGHNA, CDR2 YNFKEQ. The CDR3 has 16 amino acids. Trimming pared 4 bases from V and 2 bases from J, leaving 15 bases between.

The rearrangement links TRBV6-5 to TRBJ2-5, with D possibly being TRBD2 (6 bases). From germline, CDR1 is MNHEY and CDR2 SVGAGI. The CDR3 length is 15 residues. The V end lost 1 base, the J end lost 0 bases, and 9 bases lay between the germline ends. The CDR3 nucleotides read TGTGCCAGCAGTTACTGGGACTCCAACCAAGAGACCCAGTACTTC. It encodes CASSYWDSNQETQYF.

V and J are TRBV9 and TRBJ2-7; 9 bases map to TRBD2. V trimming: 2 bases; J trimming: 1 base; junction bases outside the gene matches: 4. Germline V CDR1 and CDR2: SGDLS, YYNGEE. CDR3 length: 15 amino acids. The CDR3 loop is CASSVSAGGSYEQYF. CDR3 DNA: TGTGCCAGCAGCGTGTCGGCGGGAGGGTCCTACGAGCAGTACTTC. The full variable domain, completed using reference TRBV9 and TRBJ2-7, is DSGVTQTPKHLITATGQRVTLRCSPRSGDLSVYWYQQSLDQGLQFLIQYYNGEERAKGNILERFSAQQFPDLHSELNLSSLELGDSALYFCASSVSAGGSYEQYFGPGTRLTVT.

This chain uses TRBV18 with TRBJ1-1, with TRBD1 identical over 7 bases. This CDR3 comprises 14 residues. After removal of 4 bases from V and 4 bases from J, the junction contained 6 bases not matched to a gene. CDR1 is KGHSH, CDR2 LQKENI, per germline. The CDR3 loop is CASSQGTALTEAFF. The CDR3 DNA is TGTGCCAGCTCACAGGGGACAGCTCTCACTGAAGCTTTCTTT.

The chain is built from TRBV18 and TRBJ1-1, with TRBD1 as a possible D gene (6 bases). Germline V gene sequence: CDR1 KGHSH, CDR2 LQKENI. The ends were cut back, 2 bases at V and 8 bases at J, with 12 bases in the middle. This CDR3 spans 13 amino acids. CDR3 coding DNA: TGTGCCAGCTCACCAACGGGACAATACGAAGCTTTCTTT. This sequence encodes CASSPTGQYEAFF.